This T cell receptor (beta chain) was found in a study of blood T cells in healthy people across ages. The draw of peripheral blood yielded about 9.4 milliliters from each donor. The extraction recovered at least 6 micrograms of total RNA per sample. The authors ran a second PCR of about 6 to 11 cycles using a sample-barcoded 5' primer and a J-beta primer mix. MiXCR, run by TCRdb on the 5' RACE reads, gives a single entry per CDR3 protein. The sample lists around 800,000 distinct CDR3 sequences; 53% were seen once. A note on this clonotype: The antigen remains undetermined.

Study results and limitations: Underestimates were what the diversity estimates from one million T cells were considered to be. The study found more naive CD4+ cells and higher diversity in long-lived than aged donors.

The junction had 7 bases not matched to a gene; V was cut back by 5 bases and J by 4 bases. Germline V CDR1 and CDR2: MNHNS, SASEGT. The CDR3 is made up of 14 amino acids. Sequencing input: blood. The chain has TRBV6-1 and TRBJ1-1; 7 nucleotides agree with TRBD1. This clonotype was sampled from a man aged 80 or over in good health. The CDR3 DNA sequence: TGTGCCAGCAGTCCCTCCACAGGGGCCACTGAAGCTTTCTTT. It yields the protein CASSPSTGATEAFF.